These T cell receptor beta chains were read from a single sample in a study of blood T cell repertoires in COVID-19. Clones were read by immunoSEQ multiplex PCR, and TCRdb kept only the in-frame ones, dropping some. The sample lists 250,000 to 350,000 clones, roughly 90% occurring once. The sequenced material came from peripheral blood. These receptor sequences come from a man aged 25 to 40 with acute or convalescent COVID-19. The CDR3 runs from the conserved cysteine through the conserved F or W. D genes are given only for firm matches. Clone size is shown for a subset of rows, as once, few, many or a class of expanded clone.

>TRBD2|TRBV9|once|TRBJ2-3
CASSPRLVAGGRRSDTQYF
TGTGCCAGCAGCCCCCGGCTGGTTGCGGGGGGGCGTAGGTCAGATACGCAGTATTTT
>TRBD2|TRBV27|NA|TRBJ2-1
CASSPPSSGRYNEQFF
TGTGCCAGCAGTCCCCCCTCTAGCGGGAGATACAATGAGCAGTTCTTC
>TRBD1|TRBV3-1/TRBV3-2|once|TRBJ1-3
CASSPSSRTGRNTIYF
TGTGCCAGCAGCCCATCATCTCGGACAGGGAGAAACACCATATATTTT
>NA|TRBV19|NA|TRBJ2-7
CASSFRGGREQYF
TGTGCCAGTTCTTTTAGGGGGGGCCGCGAGCAGTACTTC
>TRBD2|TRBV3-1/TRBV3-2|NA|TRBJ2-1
CASRVAGGGNNEQFF
TGTGCCAGCAGAGTGGCGGGAGGAGGTAACAATGAGCAGTTCTTC
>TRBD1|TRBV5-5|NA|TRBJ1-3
CASSLGTGVSGNTIYF
TGTGCCAGCAGCTTAGGGACAGGGGTCTCTGGAAACACCATATATTTT
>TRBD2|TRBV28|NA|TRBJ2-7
CASRGRGGRYEQYF
TGTGCCAGCAGGGGACGGGGGGGACGCTACGAGCAGTACTTC
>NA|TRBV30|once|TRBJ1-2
CAWSPGRTYGYTF
TGTGCCTGGAGTCCAGGGCGTACCTATGGCTACACCTTC
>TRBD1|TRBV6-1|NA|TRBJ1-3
CASRKQGTPGNTIYF
TGTGCCAGCAGGAAACAGGGGACTCCCGGAAACACCATATATTTT
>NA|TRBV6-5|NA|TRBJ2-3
CASNRDFTDTQYF
TGTGCCAGCAACCGGGACTTCACAGATACGCAGTATTTT
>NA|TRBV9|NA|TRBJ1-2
CASSVEPSYGYTF
TGTGCCAGCAGCGTAGAGCCAAGCTATGGCTACACCTTC
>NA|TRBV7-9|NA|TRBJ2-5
CASSLAPLEETQYF
TGTGCCAGCAGCTTAGCACCTTTGGAGGAGACCCAGTACTTC
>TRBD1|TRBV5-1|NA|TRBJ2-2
CASSYRQGYVGELFF
TGCGCCAGCAGCTACCGACAGGGCTACGTCGGGGAGCTGTTTTTT
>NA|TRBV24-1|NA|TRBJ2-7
CATSDQGLSSEQYF
TGTGCCACCAGTGACCAGGGTTTGTCTTCCGAGCAGTACTTC
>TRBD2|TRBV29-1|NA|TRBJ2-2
CSVGLAGESGELFF
TGCAGCGTTGGCTTAGCGGGCGAATCCGGGGAGCTGTTTTTT
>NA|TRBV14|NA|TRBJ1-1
CASSWRGVTPEAFF
TGTGCCAGCAGTTGGCGGGGGGTAACCCCTGAAGCTTTCTTT
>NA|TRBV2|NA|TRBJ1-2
CASSESGLGGYTF
TGTGCCAGCAGTGAATCAGGGTTAGGTGGCTACACCTTC
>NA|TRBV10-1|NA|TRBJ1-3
CASSEGGTSGNTIYF
TGCGCCAGCAGTGAAGGAGGGACCTCTGGAAACACCATATATTTT
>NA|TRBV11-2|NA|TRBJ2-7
CASSLDRDEQYF
TGTGCCAGCAGCTTAGATCGCGACGAGCAGTACTTC
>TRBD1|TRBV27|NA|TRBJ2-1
CASSLTGQGGKNEQFF
TGTGCCAGCAGTTTAACCGGACAGGGAGGAAAGAATGAGCAGTTCTTC
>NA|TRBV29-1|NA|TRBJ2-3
CSVEDQDTQYF
TGCAGCGTTGAAGACCAAGATACGCAGTATTTT
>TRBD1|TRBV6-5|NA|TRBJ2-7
CASSYRGTLYEQYF
TGTGCCAGCAGCTACAGGGGGACCCTCTACGAGCAGTACTTC
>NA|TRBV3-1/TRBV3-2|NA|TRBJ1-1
CASSQDTTLNTEAFF
TGTGCCAGCAGCCAAGATACGACTTTGAACACTGAAGCTTTCTTT
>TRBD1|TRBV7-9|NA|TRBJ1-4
CASSLLQGASEKLFF
TGTGCCAGCAGCTTACTTCAGGGGGCGAGTGAAAAACTGTTTTTT
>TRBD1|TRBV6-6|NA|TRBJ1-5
CASSTGTDNQPQHF
TGTGCCAGCAGTACAGGGACAGACAATCAGCCCCAGCATTTT
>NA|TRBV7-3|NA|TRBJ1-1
CASSQAVNTEAFF
TGTGCCAGCAGCCAGGCAGTGAACACTGAAGCTTTCTTT
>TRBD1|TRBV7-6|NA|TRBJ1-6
CASRLLEGASSYNSPLHF
TGTGCCAGCAGATTATTGGAGGGGGCGAGCTCCTATAATTCACCCCTCCACTTT
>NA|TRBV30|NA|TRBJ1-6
CAWSDKGSPLHF
TGTGCCTGGAGTGATAAGGGGTCACCCCTCCACTTT
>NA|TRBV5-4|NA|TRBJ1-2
CASTQGGGYTF
TGTGCCAGCACCCAGGGAGGTGGCTACACCTTC
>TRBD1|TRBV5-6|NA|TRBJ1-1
CASSLVVTGGEDTEAFF
TGTGCCAGCAGCTTGGTAGTGACAGGGGGCGAAGATACTGAAGCTTTCTTT
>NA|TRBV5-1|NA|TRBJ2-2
CASNLVASNTGELFF
TGCGCCAGCAACCTTGTAGCGTCGAACACCGGGGAGCTGTTTTTT
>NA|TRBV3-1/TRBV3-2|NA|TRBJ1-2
CASSQRQDGYTF
TGTGCCAGCAGCCAGAGACAGGACGGCTACACCTTC
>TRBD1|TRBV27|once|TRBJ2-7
CASSWRDRGYEQYF
TGTGCCAGCAGTTGGCGGGACAGGGGTTACGAGCAGTACTTC
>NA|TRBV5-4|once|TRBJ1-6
CASSRGNSPLHF
TGTGCCAGCAGCCGCGGGAATTCACCCCTCCACTTT
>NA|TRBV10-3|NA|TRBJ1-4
CAISSAGRTATNEKLFF
TGTGCCATCAGTTCCGCGGGACGGACTGCAACTAATGAAAAACTGTTTTTT
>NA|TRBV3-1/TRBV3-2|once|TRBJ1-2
CASSPLEGNYGYTF
TGTGCCAGCAGTCCGTTAGAGGGTAACTATGGCTACACCTTC
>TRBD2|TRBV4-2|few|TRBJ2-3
CASSQGLAGTGDTQYF
TGTGCCAGCAGTCAAGGACTAGCGGGGACCGGAGATACGCAGTATTTT
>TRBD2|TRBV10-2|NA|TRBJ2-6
CASNPGTSGGWANVLTF
TGCGCCAGCAACCCCGGGACTAGCGGGGGTTGGGCCAACGTCCTGACTTTC
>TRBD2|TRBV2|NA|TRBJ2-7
CASSGSGLAGAGQYF
TGTGCCAGCAGTGGGTCGGGGCTAGCGGGAGCCGGGCAGTACTTC
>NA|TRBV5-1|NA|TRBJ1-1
CASSFRGTEAFF
TGCGCCAGCAGCTTCCGCGGAACTGAAGCTTTCTTT
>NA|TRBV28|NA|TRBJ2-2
CASSRTSFAGELFF
TGTGCCAGCAGCCGTACTAGCTTCGCCGGGGAGCTGTTTTTT
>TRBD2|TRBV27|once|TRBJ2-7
CASSPTAGAGYEQYF
TGTGCCAGCAGTCCAACGGCGGGAGCCGGTTACGAGCAGTACTTC
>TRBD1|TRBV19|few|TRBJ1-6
CASSPRTGGGINSPLHF
TGTGCCAGTAGTCCCCGGACAGGGGGCGGGATTAATTCACCCCTCCACTTT
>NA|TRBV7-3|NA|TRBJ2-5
CASSALPGGTQYF
TGTGCCAGCAGCGCCTTGCCCGGGGGGACCCAGTACTTC
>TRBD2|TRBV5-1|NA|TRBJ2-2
CASSAGASGGTGELFF
TGCGCCAGCAGCGCTGGCGCTAGCGGGGGGACCGGGGAGCTGTTTTTT